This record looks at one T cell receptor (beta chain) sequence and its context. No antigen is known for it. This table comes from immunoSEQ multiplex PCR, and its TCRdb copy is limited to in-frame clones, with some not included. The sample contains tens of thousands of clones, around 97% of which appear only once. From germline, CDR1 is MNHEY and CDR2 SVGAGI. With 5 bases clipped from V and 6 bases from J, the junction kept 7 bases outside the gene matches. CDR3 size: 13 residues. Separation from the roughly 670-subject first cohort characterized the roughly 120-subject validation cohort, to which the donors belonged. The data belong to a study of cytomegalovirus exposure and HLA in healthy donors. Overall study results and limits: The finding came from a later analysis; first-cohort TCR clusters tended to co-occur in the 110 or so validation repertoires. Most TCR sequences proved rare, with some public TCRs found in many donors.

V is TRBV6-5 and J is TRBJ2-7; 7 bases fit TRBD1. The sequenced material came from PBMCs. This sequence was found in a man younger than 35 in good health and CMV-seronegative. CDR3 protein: CASSDRESREQYF. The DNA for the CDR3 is TGTGCCAGCAGTGACAGGGAGTCGCGCGAGCAGTACTTC.